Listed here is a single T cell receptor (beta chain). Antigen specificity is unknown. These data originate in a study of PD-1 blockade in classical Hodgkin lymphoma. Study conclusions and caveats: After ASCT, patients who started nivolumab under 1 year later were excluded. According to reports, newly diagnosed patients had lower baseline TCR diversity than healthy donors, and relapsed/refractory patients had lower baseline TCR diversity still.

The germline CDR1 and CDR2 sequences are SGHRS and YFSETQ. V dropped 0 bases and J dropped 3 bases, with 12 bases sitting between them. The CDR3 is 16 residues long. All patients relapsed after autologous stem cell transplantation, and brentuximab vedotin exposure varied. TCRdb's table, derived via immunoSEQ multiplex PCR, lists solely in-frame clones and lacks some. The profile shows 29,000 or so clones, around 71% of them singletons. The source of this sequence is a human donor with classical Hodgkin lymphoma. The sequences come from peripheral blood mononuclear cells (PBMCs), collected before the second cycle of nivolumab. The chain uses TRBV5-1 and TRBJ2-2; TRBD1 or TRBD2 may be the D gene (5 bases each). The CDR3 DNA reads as TGCGCCAGCAGCTTGGTGGGGGTCCAAGACACCGGGGAGCTGTTTTTT. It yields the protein CASSLVGVQDTGELFF.